This TCR beta chain was sequenced during a study of cytomegalovirus exposure and HLA in healthy donors. PCR employed 60 Vbeta and 13 Jbeta primers. Clones were sequenced by immunoSEQ multiplex PCR, and TCRdb holds only the in-frame ones, with some missing. The sample lists approximately 160,000 clones; 81% were seen once. Per germline, CDR1 MGHDK and CDR2 SYGVNS. The CDR3 consists of 13 residues. With 1 base clipped from V and 8 bases from J, the junction kept 4 bases outside the gene matches. This clone was detected a few times. The chain combines TRBV25-1 with TRBJ1-1; 7 nucleotides match TRBD1. This TCR came from a man aged 45 to 65 in good health and CMV-seropositive. The sample was PBMCs. The CDR3 is CASSESARGEAFF. In DNA, the CDR3 is TGTGCCAGCAGTGAATCCGCCAGGGGGGAAGCTTTCTTT.